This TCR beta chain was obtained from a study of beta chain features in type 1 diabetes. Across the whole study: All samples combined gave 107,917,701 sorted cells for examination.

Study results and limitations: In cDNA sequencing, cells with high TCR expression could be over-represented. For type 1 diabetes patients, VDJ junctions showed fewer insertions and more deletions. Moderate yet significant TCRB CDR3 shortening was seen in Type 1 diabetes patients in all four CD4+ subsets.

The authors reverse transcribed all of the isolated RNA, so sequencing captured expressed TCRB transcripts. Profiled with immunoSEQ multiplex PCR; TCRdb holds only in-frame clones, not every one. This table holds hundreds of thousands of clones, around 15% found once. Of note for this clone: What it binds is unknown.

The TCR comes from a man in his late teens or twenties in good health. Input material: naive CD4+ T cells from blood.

CDR3 protein: CAISEQGASNQPQHF. CDR3 DNA: TGTGCCATCAGTGAGCAGGGGGCAAGCAATCAGCCCCAGCATTTT. The chain recombines TRBV10-3 with TRBJ1-5; 8 bases are a match to TRBD1. CDR3 length: 15 residues. Trimming removed 2 bases from V and 1 base from J; junction bases left unmatched: 1. Germline V gene lookup returns CDR1 ENHRY and CDR2 SYGVKD.